Listed here are 28 T cell receptor beta chains from one sample, sequenced in a study of T cells after yellow fever vaccination. MiXCR was run by TCRdb on the 5' RACE reads, yielding one entry per CDR3 protein. This table holds about 330,000 distinct CDR3 sequences, approximately 8% found once. The sample consisted of PBMCs, taken more than 35 days after the first yellow fever vaccination. All receptors derive from a man younger than 35 who received the YFV17D yellow fever vaccine.

This clonotype occurred a few times. The chain couples TRBV11-2 to TRBJ2-3; 7 bases agree with TRBD2. The CDR3 totals 16 residues. In germline, CDR1 is SGHAT, CDR2 FQNNGV. V shed 1 base, J shed 6 bases, and the junction held 10 bases outside the gene matches. The CDR3 DNA reads TGTGCCAGCAGCTTAGTCCCCGGGGGGAGTTCGGATACGCAGTATTTT. The encoded protein is CASSLVPGGSSDTQYF.

The table lists this clonotype with a few counts. The chain recombines TRBV24-1 with TRBJ2-3; 8 bases map to TRBD2. V lost 5 bases to trimming and J lost 8 bases; unmatched junction nucleotides: 5. This CDR3 comprises 13 residues. Germline CDR1 is KGHDR and CDR2 is SFDVKD. The CDR3 here is CATSGRGGGTQYF. In DNA form, the CDR3 reads TGTGCCACCAGTGGCCGGGGGGGCGGTACGCAGTATTTT.

The table lists this clonotype with a few counts. The chain carries TRBV20-1 and TRBJ2-3, with 9 nucleotides matching TRBD2. The CDR3 consists of 16 residues. J was trimmed by 1 base and V by 1 base; bases with no gene match: 6. Germline assignment: CDR1 DFQATT and CDR2 SNEGSKA (reference sequence). The CDR3 nucleotides are TGCAGTGCTAGAGGCGGGACTAGCCGTGGCACAGATACGCAGTATTTT. Translated: CSARGGTSRGTDTQYF.

This clonotype has ten or more counts. The V gene is TRBV10-3, the J gene TRBJ2-1, with D possibly being TRBD1 (6 bases). CDR1 is ENHRY and CDR2 is SYGVKD in the germline V gene. Trimming took 8 bases from V and 0 from J, leaving 14 bases between them. The CDR3 has 15 residues. CDR3 DNA: TGTGCCATCGGCAAACAGGGCAGCTCCTACAATGAGCAGTTCTTC. Protein sequence: CAIGKQGSSYNEQFF.

The chain combines TRBV6-1 with TRBJ2-7, with 10 bases that match TRBD1. This CDR3 is built from 14 residues. Unmatched junction bases numbered 6, after V lost 7 bases and J lost 3 bases. Germline-derived CDR1 and CDR2 are MNHNS and SASEGT. In DNA form, the CDR3 reads TGTGCCAGCACCCGATGGACAGGGGGCTACGAGCAGTACTTC. This translates into CASTRWTGGYEQYF.

This clonotype was found a few times. This chain joins TRBV11-2 and TRBJ1-3; perhaps TRBD1 as D (5 bases). The germline CDR1 and CDR2 sequences are SGHAT and FQNNGV. The CDR3 length is 17 residues. V gave up 5 bases and J gave up 0 bases, with 17 bases separating them. CDR3 bases: TGTGCCAGCAGCCGTACAGCCGGGACGGTCTCTGGAAACACCATATATTTT. Encoded protein: CASSRTAGTVSGNTIYF.

The genes are TRBV20-1 and TRBJ2-7, with D perhaps matching TRBD1 or TRBD2 (5 bases each). Trimming cost V 5 bases and J 0 bases, with 14 bases left between them. The CDR3 runs 14 residues. Germline loops: CDR1 DFQATT, CDR2 SNEGSKA (reference sequence). CDR3 bases: TGCAGTGCTCCTAGGGCAGGGAGCTCCTACGAGCAGTACTTC. This translates into CSAPRAGSSYEQYF.

This clonotype has only a few counts. The chain links TRBV28 to TRBJ1-5; D ambiguous. Per germline, CDR1 MDHEN and CDR2 SYDVKM. Deletions cut 2 bases from V and 0 bases from J, with 8 bases between. The length of the CDR3 is 15 residues. As DNA, the CDR3 is TGTGCCAGCAGTTTAGGAGCCAATAGCAATCAGCCCCAGCATTTT. This translates into CASSLGANSNQPQHF.

The rearrangement uses TRBV20-1 and TRBJ2-5; D is perhaps TRBD1 (5 bases). This CDR3 has 14 amino acids. Germline lookup yields CDR1 DFQATT and CDR2 SNEGSKA (reference sequence). Trimming stripped 0 bases from V and 7 bases from J, with 15 bases between. The CDR3 coding sequence is TGCAGTGCTAGAGATCAGGCAGGGATGGCGACCCAGTACTTC. Its translation is CSARDQAGMATQYF.

The chain uses TRBV28 and TRBJ1-2; D is undetermined. Trimming cost V 3 bases and J 1 base, with 6 bases left between them. The CDR3 totals 13 residues. Looked up from germline, CDR1 is MDHEN and CDR2 is SYDVKM. The DNA for the CDR3 is TGTGCCAGCAGTTTTGCAAATAACTATGGCTACACCTTC. It encodes CASSFANNYGYTF.

This clonotype has ten or more counts. The V and J genes are TRBV12-3 or TRBV12-4 and TRBJ1-1; TRBD1 matches at 8 bases. The CDR3 is 12 amino acids. V trimming: 3 bases; J trimming: 11 bases; junction bases outside the gene matches: 5. DNA for the CDR3: TGTGCCAGCAGTTTGGACAGGGTGATGGCTTTCTTT. Translated: CASSLDRVMAFF.

This clonotype was picked up a small number of times. The chain links TRBV5-6 to TRBJ2-3, with TRBD2 identical over 8 bases. V shed 2 bases, J shed 2 bases, and the junction held 4 bases outside the gene matches. The CDR3 has 15 amino acids. The germline V gene encodes CDR1 SGHDT and CDR2 YYEEEE. CDR3 nucleotides: TGTGCCAGCAGCTTAACTAGCGGATACACAGATACGCAGTATTTT. Translated: CASSLTSGYTDTQYF.

The gene calls are TRBV15 and TRBJ2-1; no reliable D call. The V gene lost 1 base and the J gene lost 5 bases, with 6 bases spanning the gap. The CDR3 covers 13 residues. Germline lookup yields CDR1 LNHNV and CDR2 YYDKDF (reference sequence). The CDR3 coding sequence is TGTGCCACCAGCAGAGCTCAGAACAATGAGCAGTTCTTC. This gives the protein CATSRAQNNEQFF.

This clonotype has just a few counts. The rearrangement joins TRBV4-3 to TRBJ1-2, with unresolved D. Deletions cut 4 bases from V and 4 bases from J, with 13 bases between. The CDR3 sequence is 14 residues long. Germline V gene sequence: CDR1 LGHNA, CDR2 YSLEER. The CDR3 region has the DNA TGCGCCAGCAGCCCAGAGGGCCGTTCCTATGGCTACACCTTC. This sequence encodes CASSPEGRSYGYTF.

In this sample, this clonotype turned up a few times. The rearrangement uses TRBV5-1 and TRBJ1-1; D ambiguous. CDR3 size: 14 residues. V shed 3 bases and J shed 1 base, with 10 bases lying between them. Germline CDR1 SGHRS, CDR2 YFSETQ. The CDR3 sequence is CASSSSGGNTEAFF. Written as DNA, the CDR3 is TGCGCCAGCAGCTCTAGCGGTGGGAACACTGAAGCTTTCTTT.

The rearrangement joins TRBV11-1 to TRBJ2-7, with 7 positions matching TRBD1. J was trimmed by 3 bases and V by 3 bases; bases with no gene match: 5. The CDR3 is 14 amino acids. Germline V gene lookup returns CDR1 SGHAT and CDR2 FQDESV (reference sequence). The CDR3 bases are TGTGCCAGCAGCTTTGTCGGACAGGACTACGAGCAGTACTTC. Protein product: CASSFVGQDYEQYF.

This clonotype was detected only a few times. This chain connects TRBV3-1 to TRBJ2-5, with D unresolved. CDR3 length: 12 amino acids. Trimming cost V 3 bases and J 5 bases, with 7 bases left between them. The germline gives CDR1 LGHDT, CDR2 YNNKEL (reference sequence). The CDR3 loop is CASSQYMETQYF. CDR3 DNA sequence: TGTGCCAGCAGCCAGTATATGGAGACCCAGTACTTC.

The chain recombines TRBV12-3 or TRBV12-4 with TRBJ2-7, with a tentative D call TRBD2 (6 bases). CDR3 size: 13 residues. Trimming took 0 bases from V and 6 from J, leaving 9 bases between them. The CDR3 loop is CASSLALALEQYF. CDR3 DNA sequence: TGTGCCAGCAGTTTAGCGCTAGCGCTCGAGCAGTACTTC.

The sample holds a few counts of this clonotype. V gene TRBV7-9 combines with J gene TRBJ1-2; a possible D gene is TRBD1 (5 bases). The CDR3 spans 11 residues. Trimming shortened V by 5 bases and J by 14 bases, and 15 bases separated the two germline ends. The germline V gene has CDR1 SEHNR and CDR2 FQNEAQ (reference sequence). The CDR3 DNA sequence: TGTGCCAGCAGCCCGGGACTGGCGAAAACCTTC. As protein: CASSPGLAKTF. Together with reference TRBV7-9 and TRBJ1-2, the CDR3 gives the full variable domain: DTGVSQNPRHKITKRGQNVTFRCDPISEHNRLYWYRQTLGQGPEFLTYFQNEAQLEKSRLLSDRFSAERPKGSFSTLEIQRTEQGDSAMYLCASSPGLAKTFGSGTRLTVV.

This clonotype was detected a few times. The chain carries TRBV7-8 and TRBJ1-5; the match to TRBD1 covers 10 bases. CDR3 length: 16 residues. Germline-derived CDR1 and CDR2 are SGHVS and FQNEAQ. V lost 4 bases, J lost 6 bases, and 9 bases stayed unmatched. The CDR3 spells CASSSGRTGGFQPQHF. The CDR3 nucleotides read TGTGCCAGCAGCTCCGGGCGGACAGGGGGTTTTCAGCCCCAGCATTTT.

This clonotype was picked up a small number of times. The chain is built from TRBV11-2 and TRBJ2-1, with 8 bases matching TRBD2. The CDR3 length is 16 residues. J was trimmed by 2 bases and V by 4 bases; bases with no gene match: 7. From germline, CDR1 is SGHAT and CDR2 FQNNGV. CDR3 DNA: TGTGCCAGCAGCTCAAGCGGGGGCTTTACCTACAATGAGCAGTTCTTC. Its protein is CASSSSGGFTYNEQFF. Complete variable domain (other parts from reference TRBV11-2 and TRBJ2-1): EAGVAQSPRYKIIEKRQSVAFWCNPISGHATLYWYQQILGQGPKLLIQFQNNGVVDDSQLPKDRFSAERLKGVDSTLKIQPAKLEDSAVYLCASSSSGGFTYNEQFFGPGTRLTVL.

In this sample, this clonotype turned up a few times. The chain uses TRBV7-6 and TRBJ1-6, with TRBD1 identical over 8 bases. Trimming at V came to 4 bases and at J to 7 bases, leaving 6 bases not matched to a gene. Germline assignment: CDR1 SGHVS and CDR2 FNYEAQ. The CDR3 has 15 amino acids. CDR3 sequence reads: CASSSRQGWNSPLHF. Written as DNA, the CDR3 is TGTGCCAGCAGCTCACGACAGGGGTGGAATTCACCCCTCCACTTT.

This clonotype was recorded at least ten times. This rearrangement joins TRBV12-5 to TRBJ2-7; D is possibly TRBD1 (6 bases). V was clipped by 8 bases and J by 3 bases, with 17 bases between them. From germline, CDR1 is LGHNT and CDR2 FRNRAP. This CDR3 is 14 amino acids long. CDR3 DNA sequence: TGTGCTAGTTCCAACAGGGTGGGTAACTACGAGCAGTACTTC. Translating gives CASSNRVGNYEQYF. The full variable domain, rest sourced from reference TRBV12-5 and TRBJ2-7, is DARVTQTPRHKVTEMGQEVTMRCQPILGHNTVFWYRQTMMQGLELLAYFRNRAPLDDSGMPKDRFSAEMPDATLATLKIQPSEPRDSAVYFCASSNRVGNYEQYFGPGTRLTVT.

The V gene is TRBV7-9, the J gene TRBJ1-2; D is possibly TRBD1 (5 bases). The CDR3 totals 14 residues. Germline-derived CDR1 and CDR2 are SEHNR and FQNEAQ (reference sequence). The V gene lost 3 bases and the J gene lost 3 bases, with 11 bases spanning the gap. The CDR3 nucleotides are TGTGCCAGCAGCTTCGGGGCTCAGGACTATGGCTACACCTTC. Residues: CASSFGAQDYGYTF.

The rearrangement uses TRBV7-9 and TRBJ2-1; 13 positions agree with TRBD2. CDR1 and CDR2 (germline): SEHNR, FQNEAQ (reference sequence). J lost 3 bases, V lost 5 bases, and 7 bases had no gene match. This CDR3 is 17 amino acids long. The CDR3 loop reads CASSTRLAGGLYNEQFF. Written as DNA, the CDR3 is TGTGCCAGCAGCACAAGACTAGCGGGGGGCCTCTACAATGAGCAGTTCTTC.

This clonotype was seen only a few times. V usage is TRBV20-1 and J usage is TRBJ2-5, with TRBD1 identical over 9 bases. Germline assignment: CDR1 DFQATT and CDR2 SNEGSKA (reference sequence). Unmatched junction bases numbered 7, after V lost 3 bases and J lost 5 bases. CDR3 length: 14 amino acids. The CDR3 bases are TGCAGTGCTAGGGAACAGGGGGCTGGGGAGACCCAGTACTTC. This encodes CSAREQGAGETQYF.

The V gene is TRBV12-3 or TRBV12-4, the J gene TRBJ2-5; TRBD2 matches 7 bases. The CDR3 is made up of 16 amino acids. Trimming at V came to 7 bases and at J to 4 bases, leaving 15 bases not matched to a gene. In nucleotides, the CDR3 is TGTGCCAGCACCCTGCGGTGGCTAGCGGTTGGAGAGACCCAGTACTTC. Its translation: CASTLRWLAVGETQYF.

This clonotype was counted between two and nine times. The chain recombines TRBV15 with TRBJ2-4; 8 bases agree with TRBD1. Germline CDR1 LNHNV, CDR2 YYDKDF (reference sequence). V was clipped by 6 bases and J by 6 bases; unmatched bases: 4. The CDR3 contains 13 residues. DNA of the CDR3: TGTGCCACCAGTCGACAGGGGCTAAACATTCAGTACTTC. It specifies CATSRQGLNIQYF.